The 6 T cell receptor beta chains below were found in one sample sequenced in a study of blood T cell repertoires in COVID-19. The assay was immunoSEQ multiplex PCR, and TCRdb's table has in-frame clones only and misses some. The sample shows 380,000 or so clones, roughly 86% of them seen only once. Sequencing used PBMCs or T cells enriched from blood (not recorded which). Receptors originate from a woman in her thirties or forties with acute COVID-19.

J is TRBJ1-2 and V is TRBV3-1 (or the pseudogene TRBV3-2); 7 bases line up with TRBD1. The CDR3 sequence is 16 residues long. The germline V gene has CDR1 LGHDT and CDR2 YNNKEL (reference sequence). The V and J ends lost 3 bases and 2 bases, in that order; junction bases with no gene match: 9. CDR3 sequence (DNA): TGTGCCAGCAGCCACGCTGGACAGGCGTCAAACTATGGCTACACCTTC. It is translated as CASSHAGQASNYGYTF.

CDR3 residues: CASSSSPGQGYNEQFF. CDR3 nucleotides: TGTGCCAGCAGCTCCTCGCCGGGACAGGGATACAATGAGCAGTTCTTC. The rearrangement links TRBV7-6 to TRBJ2-1; 9 bases agree with TRBD1. The CDR3 sequence is 16 residues long. Per the germline V gene, CDR1 is SGHVS and CDR2 is FNYEAQ. V lost 4 bases, J lost 4 bases, and 8 bases stayed unmatched.

The V gene is TRBV19, the J gene TRBJ1-1; no firm D call. V dropped 10 bases and J dropped 3 bases, with 21 bases sitting between them. The CDR3 length is 15 residues. CDR1 and CDR2 (germline): LNHDA, SQIVND (reference sequence). The CDR3 is CATGLGAKTHTEAFF. The CDR3 region has the DNA TGTGCCACCGGATTGGGCGCGAAGACACACACTGAAGCTTTCTTT.

The J gene is TRBJ2-7, the V gene TRBV5-1; D gene uncertain. V dropped 2 bases and J dropped 0 bases, with 12 bases sitting between them. There are 15 residues in the CDR3. Germline CDR1 reads SGHRS; CDR2 reads YFSETQ. The CDR3 DNA sequence: TGCGCCAGCAGCTTTGATGCCTACAGCTCCTACGAGCAGTACTTC. Its protein is CASSFDAYSSYEQYF. The variable domain in full, with the rest retrieved from reference TRBV5-1 and TRBJ2-7, is KAGVTQTPRYLIKTRGQQVTLSCSPISGHRSVSWYQQTPGQGLQFLFEYFSETQRNKGNFPGRFSGRQFSNSRSEMNVSTLELGDSALYLCASSFDAYSSYEQYFGPGTRLTVT.

The rearrangement links TRBV6-5 to TRBJ1-1; D unresolved. This CDR3 is 13 amino acids long. CDR1 and CDR2 (germline): MNHEY, SVGAGI. V lost 7 bases to trimming and J lost 6 bases, with 15 bases between them. The CDR3 DNA follows: TGTGCCAGCAAAACCCCCCAGGTCGCTGAAGCTTTCTTT. Protein: CASKTPQVAEAFF.

This chain links TRBV30 with TRBJ1-4; D gene ambiguous. Deletions cut 5 bases from V and 8 bases from J, with 12 bases between. CDR1 GTSNPN and CDR2 SVGIG come from the germline V gene (reference sequence). The CDR3 sequence is 12 residues long. CDR3 DNA sequence: TGTGCCTGGGGTCGGGGAGGGGAAAAACTGTTTTTT. This codes for CAWGRGGEKLFF.